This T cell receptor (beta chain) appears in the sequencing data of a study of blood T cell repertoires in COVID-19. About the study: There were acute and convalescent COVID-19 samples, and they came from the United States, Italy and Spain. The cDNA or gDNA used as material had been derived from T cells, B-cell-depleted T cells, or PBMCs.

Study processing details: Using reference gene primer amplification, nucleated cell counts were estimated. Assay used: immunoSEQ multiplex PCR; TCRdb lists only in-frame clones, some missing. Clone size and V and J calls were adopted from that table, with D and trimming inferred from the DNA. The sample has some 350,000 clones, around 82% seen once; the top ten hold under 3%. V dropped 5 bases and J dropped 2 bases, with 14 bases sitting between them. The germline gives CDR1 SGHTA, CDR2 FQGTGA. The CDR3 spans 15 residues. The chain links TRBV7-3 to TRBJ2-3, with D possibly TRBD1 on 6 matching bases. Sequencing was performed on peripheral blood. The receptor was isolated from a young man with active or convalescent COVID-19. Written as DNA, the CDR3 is TGTGCCAGCAGCCAGGGGCTCCCTTCCACAGATACGCAGTATTTT. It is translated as CASSQGLPSTDTQYF.